Presented here are 25 T cell receptor beta chains from one specimen sequenced in a study of blood T cell repertoires in COVID-19. The method was immunoSEQ multiplex PCR; TCRdb's version includes in-frame clones alone and lacks a portion of them. The table lists approximately 30,000 clones, over 75% of them singletons. The sequencing sample was made of peripheral blood. All receptors derive from a human donor in a cohort sampled during active COVID-19.

The rearrangement uses TRBV6-5 and TRBJ1-2; 7 positions agree with TRBD1. Germline CDR1 is MNHEY and CDR2 is SVGAGI. The CDR3 length is 15 residues. The ends lost 0 bases at V and 0 bases at J; junction bases unmatched: 1. For the CDR3, the DNA is TGTGCCAGCAGTTACTCGACAGGGTCTAACTATGGCTACACCTTC. This encodes CASSYSTGSNYGYTF.

This rearrangement joins TRBV5-4 to TRBJ2-3, with TRBD2 matching over 8 bases. The germline gives CDR1 SGHNT, CDR2 YYREEE (reference sequence). The length of the CDR3 is 17 residues. V lost 1 base, J lost 3 bases, and 10 bases stayed unmatched. The CDR3 region is CASSLLLAGRGTDTQYF. As DNA, the CDR3 is TGTGCCAGCAGCTTGTTGTTAGCGGGGAGGGGGACAGATACGCAGTATTTT.

As regards this clone: Other nucleotide sequences from this sample produce the same CDR3. CDR3 bases: TGTGCCAGCAGCTTAGAACAGCTCGGCTACACCTTC. Translation gives CASSLEQLGYTF. The chain carries TRBV7-2 and TRBJ1-2; D remains unclear. Trimming stripped 1 base from V and 8 bases from J, with 8 bases between. The CDR3 is 12 residues long. CDR1 and CDR2 (germline): SGHTA, FQGNSA.

The chain recombines TRBV27 with TRBJ2-7; D gene ambiguous. CDR1 is MNHEY and CDR2 is SMNVEV in the germline V gene (reference sequence). The CDR3 runs 15 residues. V lost 4 bases and J lost 6, with 19 bases in between. CDR3 residues: CASSYRWRQTSEQYF. CDR3 coding DNA: TGTGCCAGCAGTTATCGGTGGCGGCAGACCTCCGAGCAGTACTTC.

V is TRBV4-1 and J is TRBJ1-3; TRBD1 agrees at 8 bases. The germline gives CDR1 MGHRA, CDR2 YSYEKL. Unmatched junction bases numbered 16, after V lost 4 bases and J lost 5 bases. This CDR3 region has 18 residues. DNA for the CDR3: TGCGCCAGCAGCCCGGGGACAGGCCTTAGTGGGAACAGAAACACCATATATTTT. It encodes CASSPGTGLSGNRNTIYF.

The chain carries TRBV7-9 and TRBJ1-3; D unresolved. The CDR3 is 14 amino acids. CDR1 and CDR2 from the germline V gene are SEHNR and FQNEAQ (reference sequence). The V gene lost 2 bases and the J gene lost 0 bases, with 5 bases spanning the gap. This chain's CDR3 is CASSLPLSGNTIYF. In nucleotides, the CDR3 is TGTGCCAGCAGCTTACCCCTCTCTGGAAACACCATATATTTT.

The gene calls are TRBV7-8 and TRBJ1-3; no firm D call. V was pared by 5 bases and J by 0 bases, with 23 bases between. Germline loops: CDR1 SGHVS, CDR2 FQNEAQ. The CDR3 sequence is 19 residues long. The CDR3 DNA reads TGTGCCAGCAGCCGCCGCCCCGGGTTGAGTTCCAGCTCTGGAAACACCATATATTTT. Translating it yields CASSRRPGLSSSSGNTIYF. The variable domain in full, completed from reference TRBV7-8 and TRBJ1-3, reads GAGVSQSPRYKVAKRGQDVALRCDPISGHVSLFWYQQALGQGPEFLTYFQNEAQLDKSGLPSDRFFAERPEGSVSTLKIQRTQQEDSAVYLCASSRRPGLSSSSGNTIYFGEGSWLTVV.

This chain joins TRBV5-4 and TRBJ1-2; 8 bases agree with TRBD1. The CDR3 runs 17 residues. Germline assignment: CDR1 SGHNT and CDR2 YYREEE (reference sequence). The ends lost 4 bases at V and 8 bases at J; junction bases unmatched: 19. CDR3 protein: CASSPGPDRGPHEGYTF. In nucleotides, the CDR3 is TGTGCCAGCAGCCCGGGCCCCGACAGGGGACCCCATGAAGGCTACACCTTC.

V and J are TRBV4-1 and TRBJ2-1; D possibly corresponds to TRBD1 (6 bases). The CDR3 consists of 15 residues. The ends were cut back, 3 bases at V and 0 bases at J, with 9 bases in the middle. Germline assignment: CDR1 MGHRA and CDR2 YSYEKL. The CDR3 sequence is CASSQGHRSYNEQFF. CDR3 coding DNA: TGCGCCAGCAGCCAGGGACATCGCTCCTACAATGAGCAGTTCTTC.

V and J are TRBV7-2 and TRBJ2-7; 12 bases match TRBD1. The junction had 5 bases not matched to a gene; V was cut back by 5 bases and J by 3 bases. Germline V lookup: CDR1 SGHTA, CDR2 FQGNSA. The CDR3 is 15 residues long. CDR3 protein: CASSPGTGGLYEQYF. CDR3 in DNA: TGTGCCAGCAGCCCTGGGACAGGGGGCCTCTACGAGCAGTACTTC. Supplemented by reference TRBV7-2 and TRBJ2-7, the full variable domain reads GAGVSQSPSNKVTEKGKDVELRCDPISGHTALYWYRQSLGQGLEFLIYFQGNSAPDKSGLPSDRFSAERTGGSVSTLTIQRTQQEDSAVYLCASSPGTGGLYEQYFGPGTRLTVT.

The chain links TRBV5-1 to TRBJ2-5; 11 bases align to TRBD2. Germline V gene lookup returns CDR1 SGHRS and CDR2 YFSETQ. V dropped 4 bases and J dropped 4; count of bases not matched to a gene: 6. CDR3 length: 15 residues. The CDR3 DNA sequence: TGCGCCAGCAGCGGAGTAGCGGGGGGGTCAGAGACCCAGTACTTC. Its translation: CASSGVAGGSETQYF.

A few counts support this clone. The CDR3, as DNA: TGTGCCAGCAGCCCGAGAACGTCACCCCTCCACTTT. Protein product: CASSPRTSPLHF. The chain employs TRBV7-2 and TRBJ1-6; D unresolved. The germline CDR1 and CDR2 sequences are SGHTA and FQGNSA. The germline V and J ends were trimmed by 5 bases and 10 bases, with 9 bases remaining between them. CDR3 length equals 12 residues.

The rearrangement joins TRBV7-2 to TRBJ2-7, with a weak D call TRBD2 (6 bases). The CDR3 loop spans 14 amino acids. The V gene lost 5 bases and the J gene lost 0 bases, with 11 bases spanning the gap. The germline CDR1 and CDR2 sequences are SGHTA and FQGNSA. CDR3: CASSNTGASYEQYF. The CDR3 nucleotides read TGTGCCAGCAGCAATACGGGAGCCTCCTACGAGCAGTACTTC.

The chain carries TRBV7-2 and TRBJ2-3, with D maybe TRBD2 (6 bases). The CDR3 is made up of 14 amino acids. Trimming cost V 2 bases and J 4 bases, with 10 bases left between them. Germline CDR1 and CDR2: SGHTA and FQGNSA. DNA for the CDR3: TGTGCCAGCAGCTTAACCCTAGCGCCAGATACGCAGTATTTT. It yields the protein CASSLTLAPDTQYF.

The rearrangement links TRBV29-1 to TRBJ2-5; 9 nucleotides align to TRBD2. Trimming took 5 bases from V and 4 from J; bases not matched to a gene: 8. Germline loops: CDR1 SQVTM, CDR2 ANQGSEA. This CDR3 has 14 amino acids. The DNA for the CDR3 is TGCAGCGTTCGTCTAGCGGGGTGGGGAGAGACCCAGTACTTC. This codes for CSVRLAGWGETQYF.

This clone occurred once. The V gene is TRBV7-2, the J gene TRBJ2-5; 7 positions match TRBD2. V was pared by 10 bases and J by 0 bases, with 8 bases of the junction left unmatched. From germline, CDR1 is SGHTA and CDR2 FQGNSA. The CDR3 has 14 residues. CDR3 loop: CATKRGADQETQYF. In DNA form, the CDR3 reads TGTGCCACCAAGCGGGGTGCGGACCAAGAGACCCAGTACTTC.

This chain links TRBV28 with TRBJ2-5, with 12 bases matching TRBD2. The CDR3 spans 14 residues. The V segment lost 5 bases and the J segment 13 bases; nucleotides outside the gene matches: 11. Germline assignment: CDR1 MDHEN and CDR2 SYDVKM. This CDR3 reads CASSQLAGGHSVYF. The CDR3 bases are TGTGCCAGCAGTCAACTAGCGGGGGGCCACTCGGTGTACTTC.

This chain connects TRBV5-4 to TRBJ1-1, with D hard to call. Deletions cut 3 bases from V and 11 bases from J, with 17 bases between. The CDR3 runs 13 residues. Germline values: CDR1 SGHNT, CDR2 YYREEE (reference sequence). The CDR3 DNA reads as TGTGCCAGCAGCTCCACCCCGGGGAAAGACGCTTTCTTT. This encodes CASSSTPGKDAFF.

The V gene is TRBV7-2, the J gene TRBJ2-5; a possible D gene is TRBD1 (6 bases). CDR1 is SGHTA and CDR2 is FQGNSA in the germline V gene. The germline V and J ends were trimmed by 1 base and 2 bases, with 11 bases remaining between them. This CDR3 has 15 amino acids. Here the CDR3 reads CASSLVVGTQETQYF. The CDR3, as DNA: TGTGCCAGCAGCTTAGTTGTCGGGACACAAGAGACCCAGTACTTC.

The genes are TRBV12-5 and TRBJ2-4; TRBD1 matches at 7 bases. This CDR3 comprises 14 residues. V was pared by 7 bases and J by 8 bases, with 11 bases of the junction left unmatched. The germline gives CDR1 LGHNT, CDR2 FRNRAP. The CDR3 loop reads CASAQDRIGDIQYF. The CDR3 DNA reads TGTGCTAGTGCCCAGGACAGGATCGGGGACATTCAGTACTTC.

The gene calls are TRBV6-2 or TRBV6-3 and TRBJ2-1, with 9 nucleotides matching TRBD2. CDR1 is MNHEY and CDR2 is SVGEGT in the germline V gene. Unmatched junction bases numbered 9, after V lost 5 bases and J lost 10 bases. This CDR3 has 14 amino acids. The CDR3 spells CASSNGGGAKEQFF. As DNA, the CDR3 is TGTGCCAGCAGTAACGGCGGGGGGGCTAAGGAGCAGTTCTTC.

The V gene is TRBV4-1, the J gene TRBJ1-5, with unresolved D. Trimming pared 5 bases from V and 9 bases from J, leaving 14 bases between. Per germline, CDR1 MGHRA and CDR2 YSYEKL. The CDR3 sequence is 13 residues long. The CDR3 region is CASSSSQVMPQHF. The CDR3 coding sequence is TGCGCCAGCAGCTCTAGCCAGGTCATGCCCCAGCATTTT.

CDR3 coding DNA: TGTGCCAGCAAAGAAGGAGCAGGGGGGACCAAAAACATTCAGTACTTC. Residues: CASKEGAGGTKNIQYF. V usage is TRBV28 and J usage is TRBJ2-4, with a weak D call TRBD1 (7 bases). The germline CDR1 and CDR2 sequences are MDHEN and SYDVKM. This CDR3 has 16 amino acids. Trimming took off 7 bases at V and 2 bases at J, with 18 bases between the two ends.

The chain has TRBV2 and TRBJ1-2; TRBD1 might be the D (5 bases). Trimming removed 3 bases at V and 2 bases at J, with 10 bases between. The CDR3 has 14 residues. In germline, CDR1 is SNHLY, CDR2 FYNNEI. The CDR3 bases are TGTGCCAGCAGTGAGTCGGGGGGGAACTATGGCTACACCTTC. It translates to CASSESGGNYGYTF.

The rearrangement uses TRBV9 and TRBJ2-1; TRBD2 is a possible D gene (6 bases). Germline assignment: CDR1 SGDLS and CDR2 YYNGEE. The V gene lost 4 bases and the J gene lost 2 bases, with 19 bases spanning the gap. The CDR3 is 17 amino acids. CDR3 DNA: TGTGCCAGCAGCCGCGCAAGGGACTCCGCAACCTACAATGAGCAGTTCTTC. Translating gives CASSRARDSATYNEQFF.